This T cell receptor (beta chain) originates from a study of CD8+CD57+ T cells in acquired aplastic anemia. Background on the study: The mean DNA yield obtained from sorted CD4+ and CD8+ cells came to roughly 3.4 ug.

CDR3 and TCR beta VDJ profiling relied on genomic DNA as the template. TCRdb called the reads again in MiXCR, with one record for every CDR3 protein. The data contain some 140,000 distinct CDR3 sequences, around 41% of them singletons. This clonotype was detected ten times or more. V shed 7 bases and J shed 8 bases, with 12 bases lying between them. The CDR3 contains 12 residues. The clonotype was recovered from a human donor in good health, serving as a control. Sequencing used sorted CD4+, CD8+, or CD8+CD57+ T cells (not recorded which) from PBMCs. The chain joins TRBV12-3 or TRBV12-4 to TRBJ2-1; no firm D call. This chain's CDR3 is CASNTGGYEQFF. CDR3 DNA: TGTGCCAGCAATACGGGTGGCTATGAGCAGTTCTTC.